This T cell receptor (beta chain) is drawn from a study of human T cells and chemical hapten exposure. Across the study: How much TCR each sample yielded varied, mostly because pooled library volumes differed slightly. General study points: Sensitizing to DPC left TCRs with a frequency above 1 in 1000 unaltered.

The time point is: pre-sensitization, week 0. The treatment here: therapeutic diphenylcyclopropenone sensitization with weekly scalp DPC. Germline CDR1 is MDHEN and CDR2 is SYDVKM. V was trimmed by 2 bases and J by 2 bases, leaving 10 bases between them. The CDR3 extends over 14 amino acids. Attachment of unique molecular identifiers to individual cDNA molecules was performed in the library. TCRdb reprocessed the RACE reads with MiXCR, giving one entry per CDR3 protein. Of over 55,000 distinct CDR3 sequences in the sample, 9.5% to 10% are singletons; the top ten hold 8% to 10%. Notes on this clonotype: Its specificity is not known.

The source of this sequence is a man between 40 and 49 years old with alopecia areata. Some clones in this sample may be carry-over from other donors' samples. The chain carries TRBV28 and TRBJ2-7; no clear D gene. This material consisted of whole blood, taken in connection with sensitization to the hapten diphenylcyclopropenone (DPC). The CDR3 region is CASSLSQLTYEQYF. The CDR3 nucleotides are TGTGCCAGCAGTTTAAGTCAGTTGACCTACGAGCAGTACTTC. The variable domain in full, with the rest retrieved from reference TRBV28 and TRBJ2-7, is DVKVTQSSRYLVKRTGEKVFLECVQDMDHENMFWYRQDPGLGLRLIYFSYDVKMKEKGDIPEGYSVSREKKERFSLILESASTNQTSMYLCASSLSQLTYEQYFGPGTRLTVT.